Each of the 2 T cell receptor beta chains below was sequenced from the same sample in a study of identical twins. Each CDR3 protein is one row after TCRdb ran MiXCR on the 5' RACE reads. The sample consists of about 520,000 distinct CDR3 sequences, less than 25% of them appearing once. The sample was also linked to a second study, of T cells expressing NK-cell markers.

Sequenced material: CD4+ T cells sorted from blood. These receptors came from a woman aged 18-35 years in good health.

The CDR3 region has the DNA TGTGCCATCAGTGATTCCGGGTCACCCCTCCACTTT. Protein sequence: CAISDSGSPLHF. This chain connects TRBV10-3 to TRBJ1-6; no clear D. Trimming cost V 3 bases and J 10 bases, with 7 bases left between them. Germline loops: CDR1 ENHRY, CDR2 SYGVKD. This CDR3 is 12 amino acids long.

The CDR3 DNA follows: TGCGCCAGCAGCTTGGCCCCAGGGAGGTCGGAGACCCAGTACTTC. Translation gives CASSLAPGRSETQYF. This rearrangement joins TRBV5-1 to TRBJ2-5, with D perhaps TRBD2 (6 bases). Germline assignment: CDR1 SGHRS and CDR2 YFSETQ. The CDR3 is 15 residues long. Deletions cut 0 bases from V and 5 bases from J, with 14 bases between.